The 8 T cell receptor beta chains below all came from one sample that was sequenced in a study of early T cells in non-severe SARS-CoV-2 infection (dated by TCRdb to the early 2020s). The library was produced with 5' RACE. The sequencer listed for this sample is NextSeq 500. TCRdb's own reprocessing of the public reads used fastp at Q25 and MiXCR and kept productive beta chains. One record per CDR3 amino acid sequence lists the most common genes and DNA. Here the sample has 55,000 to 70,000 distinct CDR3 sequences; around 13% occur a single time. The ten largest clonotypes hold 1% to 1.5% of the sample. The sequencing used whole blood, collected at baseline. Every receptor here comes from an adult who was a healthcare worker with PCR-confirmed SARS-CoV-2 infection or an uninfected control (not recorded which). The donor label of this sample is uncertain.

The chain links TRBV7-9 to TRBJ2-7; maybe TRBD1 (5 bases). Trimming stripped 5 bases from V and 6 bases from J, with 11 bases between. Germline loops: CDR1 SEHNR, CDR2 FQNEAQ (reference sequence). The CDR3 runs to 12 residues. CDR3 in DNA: TGTGCCAGCAGCCTTGACAGTGGCGAGCAGTACGTC. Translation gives CASSLDSGEQYV.

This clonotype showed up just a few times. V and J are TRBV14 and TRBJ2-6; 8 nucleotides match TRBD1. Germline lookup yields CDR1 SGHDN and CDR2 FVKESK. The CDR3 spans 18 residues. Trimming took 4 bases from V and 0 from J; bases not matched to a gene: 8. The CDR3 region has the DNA TGTGCCAGCAGCCGTCTAGGGACAGGCTCCTCTGGGGCCAACGTCCTGACTTTC. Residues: CASSRLGTGSSGANVLTF.

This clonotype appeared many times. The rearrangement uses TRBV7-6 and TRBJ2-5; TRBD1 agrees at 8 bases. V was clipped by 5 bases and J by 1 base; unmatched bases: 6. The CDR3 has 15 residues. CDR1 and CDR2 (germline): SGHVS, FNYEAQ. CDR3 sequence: CASSVRQGTQETQYF. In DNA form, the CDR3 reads TGTGCCAGCAGCGTCAGACAGGGGACCCAAGAGACCCAGTACTTC.

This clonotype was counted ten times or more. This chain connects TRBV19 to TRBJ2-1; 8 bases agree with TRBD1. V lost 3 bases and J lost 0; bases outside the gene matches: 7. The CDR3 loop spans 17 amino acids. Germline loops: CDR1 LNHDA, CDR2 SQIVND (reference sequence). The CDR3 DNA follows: TGTGCCAGTAGTATTCAGGGGGCTTCTGGCTCCTACAATGAGCAGTTCTTC. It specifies CASSIQGASGSYNEQFF.

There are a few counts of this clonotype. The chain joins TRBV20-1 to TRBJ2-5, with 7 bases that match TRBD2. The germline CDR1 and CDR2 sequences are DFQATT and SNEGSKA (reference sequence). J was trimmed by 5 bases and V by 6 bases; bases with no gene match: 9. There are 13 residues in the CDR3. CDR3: CSARAGSGETQYF. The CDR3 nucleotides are TGCAGTGCACGAGCGGGGTCCGGGGAGACCCAGTACTTC.

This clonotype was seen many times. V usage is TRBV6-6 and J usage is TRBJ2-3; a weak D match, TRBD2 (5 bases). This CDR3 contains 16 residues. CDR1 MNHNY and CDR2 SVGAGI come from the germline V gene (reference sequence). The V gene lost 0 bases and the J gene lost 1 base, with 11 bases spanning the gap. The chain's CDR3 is CASSYSSAGGTDTQYF. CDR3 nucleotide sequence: TGTGCCAGCAGTTACTCGTCTGCCGGGGGCACAGATACGCAGTATTTT.

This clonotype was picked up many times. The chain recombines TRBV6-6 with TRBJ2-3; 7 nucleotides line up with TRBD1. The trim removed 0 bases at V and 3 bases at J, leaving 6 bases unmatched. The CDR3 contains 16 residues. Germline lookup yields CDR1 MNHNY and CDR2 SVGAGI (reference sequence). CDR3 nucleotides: TGTGCCAGCAGTTACTCGTTGTCAGGGGGAACAGATACGCAGTATTTT. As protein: CASSYSLSGGTDTQYF.

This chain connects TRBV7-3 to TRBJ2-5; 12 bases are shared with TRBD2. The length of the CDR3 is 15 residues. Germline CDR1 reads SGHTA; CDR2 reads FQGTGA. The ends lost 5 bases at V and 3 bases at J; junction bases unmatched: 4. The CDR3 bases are TGTGCCAGCAGCCCTAGCGGGGGGGTAGAAGAGACCCAGTACTTC. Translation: CASSPSGGVEETQYF.